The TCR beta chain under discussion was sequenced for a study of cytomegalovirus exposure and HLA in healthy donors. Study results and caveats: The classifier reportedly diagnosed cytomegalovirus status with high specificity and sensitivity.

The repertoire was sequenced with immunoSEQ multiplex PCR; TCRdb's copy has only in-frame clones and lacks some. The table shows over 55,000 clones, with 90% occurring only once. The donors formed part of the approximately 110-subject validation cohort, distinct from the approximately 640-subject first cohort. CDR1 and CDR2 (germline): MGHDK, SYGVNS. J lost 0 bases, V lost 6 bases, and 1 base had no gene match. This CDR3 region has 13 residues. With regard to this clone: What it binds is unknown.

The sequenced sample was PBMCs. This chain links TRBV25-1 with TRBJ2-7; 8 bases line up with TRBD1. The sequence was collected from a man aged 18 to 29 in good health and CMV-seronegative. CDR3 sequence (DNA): TGTGCCAGCAGGGACAGGGCCTCCTACGAGCAGTACTTC. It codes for CASRDRASYEQYF.